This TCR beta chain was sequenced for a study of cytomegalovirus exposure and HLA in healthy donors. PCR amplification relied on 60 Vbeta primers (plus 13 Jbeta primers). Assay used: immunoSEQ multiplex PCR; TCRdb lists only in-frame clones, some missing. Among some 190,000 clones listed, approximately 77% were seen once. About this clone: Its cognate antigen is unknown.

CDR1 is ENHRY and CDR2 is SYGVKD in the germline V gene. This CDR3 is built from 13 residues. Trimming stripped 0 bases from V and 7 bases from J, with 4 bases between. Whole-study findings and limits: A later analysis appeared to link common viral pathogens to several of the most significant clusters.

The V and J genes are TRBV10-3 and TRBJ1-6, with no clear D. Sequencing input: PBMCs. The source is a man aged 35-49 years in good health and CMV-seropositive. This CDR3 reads CAISESQNSPLHF. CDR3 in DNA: TGTGCCATCAGTGAGTCCCAGAATTCACCCCTCCACTTT.